These 29 T cell receptor beta chains were all obtained from the same sample, sequenced in a study of blood T cell repertoires in COVID-19. Profiled with immunoSEQ multiplex PCR; TCRdb holds only in-frame clones, not every one. The sample gives approximately 140,000 clones, around three quarters of which show up once; roughly 3.6% is in the top ten. The specimen sequenced was peripheral blood. These receptor sequences come from a man in his sixties with acute or convalescent COVID-19.

The chain uses TRBV18 and TRBJ2-7, with a possible D match to TRBD1 (5 bases). This CDR3 has 14 amino acids. Between the trimmed V and J ends, which lost 5 bases and 0 bases, there was a span of 11 bases. Germline CDR1 and CDR2: KGHSH and LQKENI. Here the CDR3 DNA reads TGTGCCAGCTCAGCAGGGCTTAGCTCCTACGAGCAGTACTTC. This sequence encodes CASSAGLSSYEQYF.

This sequence joins TRBV28 and TRBJ1-6; D call uncertain. From germline, CDR1 is MDHEN and CDR2 SYDVKM. The CDR3 has 15 amino acids. V lost 8 bases and J 0 bases, leaving 11 bases between the germline ends. The CDR3 DNA follows: TGTGCCAGCTCGGCGGCGAGCTCCTATAATTCACCCCTCCACTTT. It yields the protein CASSAASSYNSPLHF.

V usage is TRBV30 and J usage is TRBJ2-3; maybe TRBD1 (6 bases). The CDR3 length is 13 residues. Germline V gene lookup returns CDR1 GTSNPN and CDR2 SVGIG (reference sequence). Trimming removed 0 bases from V and 4 bases from J, with 8 bases in between. CDR3: CAWSVKGADTQYF. In nucleotides, the CDR3 is TGTGCCTGGAGTGTAAAGGGGGCAGATACGCAGTATTTT.

Details on this clone: The same CDR3 arises from other DNA sequences in this sample as well. The chain carries TRBV5-1 and TRBJ1-2; weak D call: TRBD1 (6 bases). V lost 2 bases and J lost 3, with 8 bases in between. The CDR3 runs to 13 residues. Germline lookup yields CDR1 SGHRS and CDR2 YFSETQ. Here the CDR3 reads CASSLSGDYGYTF. CDR3 nucleotides: TGCGCCAGCAGCTTATCAGGGGACTATGGCTACACCTTC. The full variable domain, rest sourced from reference TRBV5-1 and TRBJ1-2, is KAGVTQTPRYLIKTRGQQVTLSCSPISGHRSVSWYQQTPGQGLQFLFEYFSETQRNKGNFPGRFSGRQFSNSRSEMNVSTLELGDSALYLCASSLSGDYGYTFGSGTRLTVV.

The chain has TRBV30 and TRBJ1-6; the D gene is possibly TRBD1 (5 bases). Trimming removed 1 base from V and 13 bases from J, with 17 bases in between. This CDR3 is 14 amino acids long. In germline, CDR1 is GTSNPN, CDR2 SVGIG (reference sequence). CDR3 sequence reads: CAWSAGQGLSPLHF. The CDR3 nucleotides are TGTGCCTGGAGTGCTGGGCAGGGCCTATCGCCCCTCCACTTT.

The chain couples TRBV5-1 to TRBJ1-1; the D gene is possibly TRBD1 (6 bases). The CDR3 has 14 residues. Germline loops: CDR1 SGHRS, CDR2 YFSETQ. V shed 0 bases and J shed 10 bases, with 16 bases lying between them. CDR3 nucleotide sequence: TGCGCCAGCAGCTTGGGATTTGGGGGCGAAGGAGCTTTCTTT. This encodes CASSLGFGGEGAFF.

The table lists this clone with a few counts. Other DNA sequences from this sample encode an identical CDR3 as well. This chain links TRBV5-1 with TRBJ2-3; 8 bases are a match to TRBD1. Trimming cost V 3 bases and J 0 bases; bases outside gene matches: 3. The CDR3 contains 15 residues. From germline, CDR1 is SGHRS and CDR2 YFSETQ. This CDR3 is CASSSGQESTDTQYF. CDR3 sequence (DNA): TGCGCCAGCAGCTCGGGACAGGAAAGCACAGATACGCAGTATTTT.

The gene calls are TRBV29-1 and TRBJ1-1, with TRBD1 matching over 9 bases. V gave up 1 base and J gave up 1 base; unmatched junction bases: 4. Germline loops: CDR1 SQVTM, CDR2 ANQGSEA. The CDR3 is made up of 15 amino acids. For the CDR3, the DNA is TGCAGCGTTGAAGTAACAGGGGGCTGGAACACTGAAGCTTTCTTT. Encoded protein: CSVEVTGGWNTEAFF.

As regards this clone: The sample carries other DNA sequences with the same CDR3. This chain connects TRBV6-5 to TRBJ2-7, with 7 bases matching TRBD1. The V gene end was trimmed by 5 bases and the J gene end by 1 base; junction bases not matched to a gene: 5. The CDR3 is 14 amino acids. CDR1 MNHEY and CDR2 SVGAGI come from the germline V gene. CDR3 sequence: CASSPDRRSYEQYF. DNA of the CDR3: TGTGCCAGCAGTCCGGACAGGAGGTCCTACGAGCAGTACTTC.

The rearrangement uses TRBV5-1 and TRBJ1-1; D remains unclear. Trimming pared 4 bases from V and 2 bases from J, leaving 9 bases between. This CDR3 region has 13 residues. The V gene's germline CDR1 is SGHRS and CDR2 YFSETQ. CDR3 protein: CASSLNSNTEAFF. CDR3 DNA: TGCGCCAGCAGCCTAAACAGCAACACTGAAGCTTTCTTT.

The chain's CDR3 is CASSPAPPRPQHF. DNA for the CDR3: TGTGCCAGCAGCCCCGCCCCTCCGCGGCCCCAGCATTTT. V gene TRBV3-1 (or the pseudogene TRBV3-2) combines with J gene TRBJ1-5, with D uncertain. V gave up 4 bases and J gave up 9 bases, with 13 bases separating them. CDR1 LGHDT and CDR2 YNNKEL come from the germline V gene (reference sequence). The CDR3 contains 13 residues.

This clone has a single count. This sequence joins TRBV9 and TRBJ2-3, with 7 positions matching TRBD1. The ends lost 4 bases at V and 6 bases at J; junction bases unmatched: 14. CDR1 and CDR2 from the germline V gene are SGDLS and YYNGEE. This CDR3 contains 16 residues. The CDR3, as DNA: TGTGCCAGCAGCCCCACCGGGACAGATTCTTCGGATACGCAGTATTTT. Encoded protein: CASSPTGTDSSDTQYF.

The chain recombines TRBV7-9 with TRBJ1-1, with D unresolved. Per germline, CDR1 SEHNR and CDR2 FQNEAQ (reference sequence). This CDR3 has 12 residues. The ends were cut back, 1 base at V and 6 bases at J, with 6 bases in the middle. DNA for the CDR3: TGTGCCAGCAGCTTAGAATGGCCTGAAGCTTTCTTT. Translated, it gives CASSLEWPEAFF. Full variable domain (remainder filled in from reference TRBV7-9 and TRBJ1-1): DTGVSQNPRHKITKRGQNVTFRCDPISEHNRLYWYRQTLGQGPEFLTYFQNEAQLEKSRLLSDRFSAERPKGSFSTLEIQRTEQGDSAMYLCASSLEWPEAFFGQGTRLTVV.

This chain joins TRBV29-1 and TRBJ2-1; TRBD1 agrees at 7 bases. The V gene end was trimmed by 3 bases and the J gene end by 7 bases; junction bases not matched to a gene: 15. This CDR3 is built from 16 residues. Germline lookup yields CDR1 SQVTM and CDR2 ANQGSEA. The CDR3 DNA reads as TGCAGCGTTGACCCGACAGGGATGGTTGCCGGGAATGAGCAGTTCTTC. Translation: CSVDPTGMVAGNEQFF.

The genes are TRBV4-2 and TRBJ1-6; 7 nucleotides agree with TRBD1. The junction had 11 bases not matched to a gene; V was cut back by 3 bases and J by 9 bases. The length of the CDR3 is 16 residues. The V gene's germline CDR1 is LGHNA and CDR2 YNFKEQ. The CDR3 DNA reads TGTGCCAGCAGCCATTCCGTAACAGGGGTTCTTTCACCCCTCCACTTT. Encoded protein: CASSHSVTGVLSPLHF.

The chain has TRBV7-6 and TRBJ2-2; weak D call: TRBD1 (6 bases). Trimming cost V 5 bases and J 4 bases, with 14 bases left between them. In germline, CDR1 is SGHVS, CDR2 FNYEAQ. The CDR3 totals 15 residues. The CDR3: CASSPQGVGTGELFF. CDR3 coding DNA: TGTGCCAGCAGCCCACAGGGAGTTGGCACCGGGGAGCTGTTTTTT.

The chain is built from TRBV30 and TRBJ1-1, with D hard to call. The CDR3 contains 13 residues. V gave up 1 base and J gave up 10 bases, with 16 bases separating them. CDR1 is GTSNPN and CDR2 is SVGIG in the germline V gene (reference sequence). The CDR3 coding sequence is TGTGCCTGGAGTGAGACGGGGTCGGCGGGAGCTTTCTTT. It codes for CAWSETGSAGAFF.

This clone was found a few times. This sequence joins TRBV28 and TRBJ1-1, with a possible D match to TRBD1 (5 bases). This CDR3 has 16 residues. The V gene's germline CDR1 is MDHEN and CDR2 SYDVKM. Trimming took off 2 bases at V and 0 bases at J, with 13 bases between the two ends. CDR3 sequence: CASSLRGGVMNTEAFF. As DNA, the CDR3 is TGTGCCAGCAGTTTAAGGGGAGGTGTCATGAACACTGAAGCTTTCTTT.

V and J are TRBV7-9 and TRBJ2-2; D call uncertain. With 1 base removed from V and 2 bases from J, the gap between germline ends came to 8 bases. CDR1 and CDR2 (germline): SEHNR, FQNEAQ (reference sequence). CDR3 size: 15 residues. The CDR3 DNA sequence: TGTGCCAGCAGCTTAGGGGCAGGAAACACCGGGGAGCTGTTTTTT. It is translated as CASSLGAGNTGELFF.

This rearrangement joins TRBV24-1 to TRBJ2-3, with 7 bases identical to TRBD1. There are 16 residues in the CDR3. Losses at the gene ends were 1 base for V and 6 bases for J; bases not matched to a gene: 9. Germline V gene lookup returns CDR1 KGHDR and CDR2 SFDVKD. This CDR3 reads CATSDFETGMGDTQYF. The CDR3 DNA is TGTGCCACCAGTGATTTTGAGACAGGGATGGGGGATACGCAGTATTTT.

CDR3 sequence (DNA): TGTGCCACCAGTGATTCGAAGTTGACTGGTGGCTACACCTTC. Its translation is CATSDSKLTGGYTF. V and J are TRBV24-1 and TRBJ1-2, with D unresolved. This CDR3 has 14 amino acids. Germline lookup yields CDR1 KGHDR and CDR2 SFDVKD. V gave up 2 bases and J gave up 7 bases, with 13 bases separating them.

The sample holds a few counts of this clone. The same CDR3 arises from other DNA sequences in this sample as well. V gene TRBV30 combines with J gene TRBJ1-2, with 10 positions matching TRBD1. The V gene's germline CDR1 is GTSNPN and CDR2 SVGIG (reference sequence). This CDR3 has 14 amino acids. The J segment lost 8 bases and the V segment lost 1 base, leaving 7 bases of the junction unmatched. CDR3 coding DNA: TGTGCCTGGAGTGCCGACAGGGGGCGGAAAGGCTACACCTTC. Translated, it gives CAWSADRGRKGYTF.

This clone appeared once. The chain joins TRBV9 to TRBJ2-5; TRBD1 might be the D (5 bases). This CDR3 is built from 15 residues. The V gene lost 0 bases and the J gene lost 5 bases, with 14 bases spanning the gap. Germline assignment: CDR1 SGDLS and CDR2 YYNGEE. The CDR3 nucleotides are TGTGCCAGCAGCGTAGTTGGGGCAAGGGGCGAGACCCAGTACTTC. It translates to CASSVVGARGETQYF.

The CDR3 DNA reads as TGTGCCAGTAGTACCTCGACAGGGAACTACGAGCAGTACTTC. Residues: CASSTSTGNYEQYF. The chain carries TRBV19 and TRBJ2-7; 7 bases match TRBD1. Germline V gene sequence: CDR1 LNHDA, CDR2 SQIVND (reference sequence). V lost 4 bases and J lost 3; bases outside the gene matches: 6. The CDR3 runs to 14 residues.

The rearrangement joins TRBV7-2 to TRBJ2-2; possibly TRBD2 for D (6 bases). Trimming stripped 3 bases from V and 4 bases from J, with 12 bases between. The CDR3 contains 15 residues. CDR1 and CDR2 from the germline V gene are SGHTA and FQGNSA. In DNA, the CDR3 is TGTGCCAGCAGCTTGGGGGACTTCCCCACCGGGGAGCTGTTTTTT. This translates into CASSLGDFPTGELFF.

The chain is built from TRBV2 and TRBJ2-5; D unclear. V lost 2 bases to trimming and J lost 3 bases, with 4 bases between them. Germline V CDR1 and CDR2: SNHLY, FYNNEI. CDR3 length equals 12 residues. This chain's CDR3 is CASSESEETQYF. The DNA for the CDR3 is TGTGCCAGCAGTGAAAGCGAAGAGACCCAGTACTTC. The whole variable domain, filled in from reference TRBV2 and TRBJ2-5, reads EPEVTQTPSHQVTQMGQEVILRCVPISNHLYFYWYRQILGQKVEFLVSFYNNEISEKSEIFDDQFSVERPDGSNFTLKIRSTKLEDSAMYFCASSESEETQYFGPGTRLLVL.

The chain is built from TRBV5-1 and TRBJ2-7; D is perhaps TRBD2 (6 bases). CDR1 and CDR2 from the germline V gene are SGHRS and YFSETQ. The CDR3 length is 12 residues. The V end lost 0 bases, the J end lost 6 bases, and 7 bases lay between the germline ends. The CDR3: CASSLGEAEQYF. The CDR3 DNA reads as TGCGCCAGCAGCTTGGGGGAGGCCGAGCAGTACTTC.

This rearrangement joins TRBV5-5 to TRBJ2-7; unclear D gene. This CDR3 has 15 amino acids. Trimming stripped 3 bases from V and 2 bases from J, with 15 bases between. The germline CDR1 and CDR2 sequences are SGHKS and YYEKEE (reference sequence). DNA for the CDR3: TGTGCCAGCAGCTACGGAACAAGCGTTACCTACGAGCAGTACTTC. Amino acid sequence: CASSYGTSVTYEQYF.

This chain joins TRBV4-1 and TRBJ1-2, with D maybe TRBD1 (6 bases). V was cut by 3 bases and J by 1 base, with 18 bases left in between. Germline V gene sequence: CDR1 MGHRA, CDR2 YSYEKL. The CDR3 spans 17 residues. The CDR3 DNA follows: TGCGCCAGCAGCCAGGGTCCCCCGGACAGAAGTAACTATGGCTACACCTTC. Residues: CASSQGPPDRSNYGYTF.